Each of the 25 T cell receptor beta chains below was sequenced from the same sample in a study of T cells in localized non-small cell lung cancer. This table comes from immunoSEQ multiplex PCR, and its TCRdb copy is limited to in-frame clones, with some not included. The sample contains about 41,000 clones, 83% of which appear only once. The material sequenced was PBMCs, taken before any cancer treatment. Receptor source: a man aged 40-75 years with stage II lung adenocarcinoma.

The CDR3 DNA reads as TGTGCCAGCAGCTTAGCGTTGGGACTAGCGGGAGGCGAGCAGTACTTC. Its protein is CASSLALGLAGGEQYF. This chain joins TRBV7-8 and TRBJ2-7; TRBD2 aligns across 15 bases. CDR1 SGHVS and CDR2 FQNEAQ come from the germline V gene. The CDR3 is 16 residues long. V shed 0 bases and J 6 bases; nucleotides not matched to a gene: 3.

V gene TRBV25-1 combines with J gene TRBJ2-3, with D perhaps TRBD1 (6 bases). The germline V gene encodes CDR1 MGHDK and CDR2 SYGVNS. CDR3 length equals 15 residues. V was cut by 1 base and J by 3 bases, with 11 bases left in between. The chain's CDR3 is CASSESGRGTDTQYF. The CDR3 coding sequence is TGTGCCAGCAGTGAATCAGGCAGGGGAACAGATACGCAGTATTTT.

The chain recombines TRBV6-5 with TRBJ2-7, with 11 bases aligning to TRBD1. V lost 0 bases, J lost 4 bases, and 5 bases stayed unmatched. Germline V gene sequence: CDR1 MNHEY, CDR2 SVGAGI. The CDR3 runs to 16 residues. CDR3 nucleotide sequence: TGTGCCAGCAGTTACTCCGGGACAGGGGGTGGGTACGAGCAGTACTTC. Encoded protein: CASSYSGTGGGYEQYF.

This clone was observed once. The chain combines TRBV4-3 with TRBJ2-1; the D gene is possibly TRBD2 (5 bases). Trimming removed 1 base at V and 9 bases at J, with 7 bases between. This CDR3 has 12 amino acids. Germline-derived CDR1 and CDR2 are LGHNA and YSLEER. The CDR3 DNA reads TGCGCCAGCAGCCAAGGGGAGAGTGAGCAGTTCTTC. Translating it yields CASSQGESEQFF.

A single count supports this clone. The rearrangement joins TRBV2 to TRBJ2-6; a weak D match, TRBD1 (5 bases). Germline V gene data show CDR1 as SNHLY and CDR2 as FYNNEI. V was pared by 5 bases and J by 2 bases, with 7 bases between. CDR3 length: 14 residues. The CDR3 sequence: CASSSQAGANVLTF. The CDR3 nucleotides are TGTGCCAGCAGTTCACAGGCTGGGGCCAACGTCCTGACTTTC.

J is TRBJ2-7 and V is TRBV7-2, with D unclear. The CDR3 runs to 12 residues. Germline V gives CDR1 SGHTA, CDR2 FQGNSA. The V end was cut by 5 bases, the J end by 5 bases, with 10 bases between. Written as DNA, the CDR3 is TGTGCCAGCAGCCCCCGTGGAAACGAGCAGTACTTC. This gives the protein CASSPRGNEQYF.

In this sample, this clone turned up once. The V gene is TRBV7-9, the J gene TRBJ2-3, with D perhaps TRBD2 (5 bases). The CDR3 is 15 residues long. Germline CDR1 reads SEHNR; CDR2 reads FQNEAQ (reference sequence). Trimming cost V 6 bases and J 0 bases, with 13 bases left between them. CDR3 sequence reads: CASRLSSGSTDTQYF. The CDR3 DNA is TGTGCCAGCAGGCTCAGCTCGGGGAGCACAGATACGCAGTATTTT.

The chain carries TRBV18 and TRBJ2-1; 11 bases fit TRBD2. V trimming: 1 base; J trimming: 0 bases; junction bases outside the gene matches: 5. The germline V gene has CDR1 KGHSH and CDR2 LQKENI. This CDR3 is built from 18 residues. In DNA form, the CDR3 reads TGTGCCAGCTCACCACTAACTAGCGGGGGTGGCTCCTACAATGAGCAGTTCTTC. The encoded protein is CASSPLTSGGGSYNEQFF.

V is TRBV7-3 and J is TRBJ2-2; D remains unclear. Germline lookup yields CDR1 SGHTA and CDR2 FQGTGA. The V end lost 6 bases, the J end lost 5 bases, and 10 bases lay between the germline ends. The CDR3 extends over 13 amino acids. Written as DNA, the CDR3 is TGTGCCAGCAGTCCCCCGGAGACCGGGGAGCTGTTTTTT. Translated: CASSPPETGELFF. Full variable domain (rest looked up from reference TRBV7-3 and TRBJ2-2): GAGVSQTPSNKVTEKGKYVELRCDPISGHTALYWYRQSLGQGPEFLIYFQGTGAADDSGLPNDRFFAVRPEGSVSTLKIQRTERGDSAVYLCASSPPETGELFFGEGSRLTVL.

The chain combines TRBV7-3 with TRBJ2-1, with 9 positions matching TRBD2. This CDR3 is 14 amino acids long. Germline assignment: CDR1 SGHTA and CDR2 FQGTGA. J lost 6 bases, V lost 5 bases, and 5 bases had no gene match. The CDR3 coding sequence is TGTGCCAGCAGCCACGGGACTAGCAGCAATGAGCAGTTCTTC. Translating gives CASSHGTSSNEQFF.

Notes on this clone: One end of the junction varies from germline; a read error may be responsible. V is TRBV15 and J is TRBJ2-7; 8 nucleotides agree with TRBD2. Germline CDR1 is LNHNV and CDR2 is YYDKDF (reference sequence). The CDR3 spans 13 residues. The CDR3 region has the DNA TGTGCCACCAGCAGACGCCTCCTGACTAGCGCGAACTTC. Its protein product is CATSRRLLTSANF.

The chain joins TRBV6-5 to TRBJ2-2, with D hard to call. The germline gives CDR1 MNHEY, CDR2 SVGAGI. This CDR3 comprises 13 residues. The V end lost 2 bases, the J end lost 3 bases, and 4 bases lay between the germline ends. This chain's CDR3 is CASSYRHTGELFF. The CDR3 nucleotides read TGTGCCAGCAGTTACAGGCACACCGGGGAGCTGTTTTTT.

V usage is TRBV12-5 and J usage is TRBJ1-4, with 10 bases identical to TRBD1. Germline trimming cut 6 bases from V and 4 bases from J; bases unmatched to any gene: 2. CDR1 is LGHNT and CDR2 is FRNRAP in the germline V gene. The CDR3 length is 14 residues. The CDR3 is CASGGTGVNEKLFF. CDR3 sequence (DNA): TGTGCTAGTGGGGGGACAGGGGTTAATGAAAAACTGTTTTTT.

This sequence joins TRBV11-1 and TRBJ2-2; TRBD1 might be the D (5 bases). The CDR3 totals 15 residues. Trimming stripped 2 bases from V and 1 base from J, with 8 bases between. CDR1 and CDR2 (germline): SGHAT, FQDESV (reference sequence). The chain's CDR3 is CASSLRQGNTGELFF. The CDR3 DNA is TGTGCCAGCAGCTTACGCCAGGGGAACACCGGGGAGCTGTTTTTT.

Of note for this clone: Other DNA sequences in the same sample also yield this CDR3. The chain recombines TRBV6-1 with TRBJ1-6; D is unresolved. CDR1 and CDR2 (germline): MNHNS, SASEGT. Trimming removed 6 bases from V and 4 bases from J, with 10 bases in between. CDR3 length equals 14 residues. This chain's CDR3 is CASSAGPYNSPLHF. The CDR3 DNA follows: TGTGCCAGCAGCGCCGGACCTTATAATTCACCCCTCCACTTT.

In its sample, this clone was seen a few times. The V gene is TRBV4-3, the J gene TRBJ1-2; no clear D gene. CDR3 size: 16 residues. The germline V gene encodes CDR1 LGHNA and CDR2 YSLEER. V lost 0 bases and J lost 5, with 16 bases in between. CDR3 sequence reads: CASSQDGDVSRYGYTF. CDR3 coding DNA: TGCGCCAGCAGCCAAGATGGGGATGTCAGCAGATATGGCTACACCTTC.

The DNA for the CDR3 is TGTGCCAGCAGTTATTCAGGGTCAAGTCAGCCCCAGCATTTT. Translated: CASSYSGSSQPQHF. The rearrangement joins TRBV6-1 to TRBJ1-5, with D possibly TRBD1 on 5 matching bases. The V end was cut by 5 bases, the J end by 6 bases, with 14 bases between. Germline V gene sequence: CDR1 MNHNS, CDR2 SASEGT. The CDR3 loop spans 14 amino acids.

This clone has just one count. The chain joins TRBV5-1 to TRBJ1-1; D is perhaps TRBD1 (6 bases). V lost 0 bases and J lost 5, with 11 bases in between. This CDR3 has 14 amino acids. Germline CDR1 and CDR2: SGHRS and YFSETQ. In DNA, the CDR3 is TGCGCCAGCAGCTTGGACGGGGGCGCGACTGAAGCTTTCTTT. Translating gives CASSLDGGATEAFF.

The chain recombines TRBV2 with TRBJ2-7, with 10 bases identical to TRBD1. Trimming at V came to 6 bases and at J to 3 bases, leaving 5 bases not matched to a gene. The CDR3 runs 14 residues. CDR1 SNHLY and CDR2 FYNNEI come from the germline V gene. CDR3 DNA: TGTGCCAGCAGGAGGACAGGGGGAAACTACGAGCAGTACTTC. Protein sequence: CASRRTGGNYEQYF.

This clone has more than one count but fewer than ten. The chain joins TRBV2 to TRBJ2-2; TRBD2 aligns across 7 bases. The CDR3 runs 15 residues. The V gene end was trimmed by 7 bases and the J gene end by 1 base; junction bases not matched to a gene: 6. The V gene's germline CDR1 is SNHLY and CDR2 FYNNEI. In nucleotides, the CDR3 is TGTGCCAGCAATTGGGGCGGGGGGAACACCGGGGAGCTGTTTTTT. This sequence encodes CASNWGGGNTGELFF.

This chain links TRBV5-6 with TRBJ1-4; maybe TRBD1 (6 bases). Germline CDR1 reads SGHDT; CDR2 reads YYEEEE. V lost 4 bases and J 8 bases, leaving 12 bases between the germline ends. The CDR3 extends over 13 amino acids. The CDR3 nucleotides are TGTGCCAGCAGCACCAGGGGTGGCGAAAAACTGTTTTTT. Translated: CASSTRGGEKLFF. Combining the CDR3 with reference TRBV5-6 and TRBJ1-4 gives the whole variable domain DAGVTQSPTHLIKTRGQQVTLRCSPKSGHDTVSWYQQALGQGPQFIFQYYEEEERQRGNFPDRFSGHQFPNYSSELNVNALLLGDSALYLCASSTRGGEKLFFGSGTQLSVL.

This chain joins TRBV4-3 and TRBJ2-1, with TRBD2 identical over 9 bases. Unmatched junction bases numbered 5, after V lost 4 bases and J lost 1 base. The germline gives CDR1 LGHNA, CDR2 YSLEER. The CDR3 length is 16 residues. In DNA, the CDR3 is TGCGCCAGCAGCCCTCGTAGCGGGAGTTCCTACAATGAGCAGTTCTTC. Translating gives CASSPRSGSSYNEQFF.

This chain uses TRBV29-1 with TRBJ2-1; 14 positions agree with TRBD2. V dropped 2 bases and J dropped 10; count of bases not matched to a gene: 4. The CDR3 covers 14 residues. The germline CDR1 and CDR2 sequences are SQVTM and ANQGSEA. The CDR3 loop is CSVEIGLAGGEQFF. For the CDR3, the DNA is TGCAGCGTTGAAATTGGACTAGCGGGGGGAGAGCAGTTCTTC.

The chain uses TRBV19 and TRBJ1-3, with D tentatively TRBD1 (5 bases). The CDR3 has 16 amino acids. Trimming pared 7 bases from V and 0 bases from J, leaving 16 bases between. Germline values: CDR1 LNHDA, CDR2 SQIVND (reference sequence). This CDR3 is CASTPGGGNSGNTIYF. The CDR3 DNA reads TGTGCCAGTACCCCGGGGGGAGGGAACTCTGGAAACACCATATATTTT.

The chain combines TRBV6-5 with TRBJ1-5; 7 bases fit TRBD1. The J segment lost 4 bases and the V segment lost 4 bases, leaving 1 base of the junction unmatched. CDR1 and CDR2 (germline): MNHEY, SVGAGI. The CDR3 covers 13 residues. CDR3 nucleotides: TGTGCCAGCAGTTTGGACAGGAATCAGCCCCAGCATTTT. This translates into CASSLDRNQPQHF.